This T cell receptor beta chain was captured by sequencing in a study of T cell repertoires in cytomegalovirus infection. This clonotype was seen only a few times. Its specificity is unknown. MiXCR, applied by TCRdb to the reads, yields one record per CDR3 protein. The sample has approximately 83,000 distinct CDR3 sequences, more than 20% seen once. V lost 3 bases and J lost 3, with 9 bases in between. The CDR3 spans 15 residues. Study-wide results and limits: Cumulative public TCR beta family frequency identified CMV carriers with the relevant HLA. CMV-specific HLA-C-restricted TCR beta clonotypes dominated the ex vivo response.

This receptor was obtained from a human donor in good health (CMV status not recorded). Some clones in this sample may be carry-over from other donors' samples. The gene calls are TRBV12-3 or TRBV12-4 and TRBJ1-6; D is unresolved. The starting material was CD8+ T cells from cultured PBMCs, obtained from culture after CMV antigen stimulation. The CDR3 loop is CASSFGPSYNSPLHF. CDR3 sequence (DNA): TGTGCCAGCAGTTTTGGACCGAGCTATAATTCACCCCTCCACTTT.